This T cell receptor beta chain comes out of a study of technical replicates of blood from several donors (dated by TCRdb to about 2017). Receptors were amplified or captured by the immunoSEQ multiplex PCR assay. The table comes from immuneACCESS by way of TCRdb, which keeps in-frame sequences with V and J called. Part of the clones is missing from these tables; in studies checked, under half for an unresolved V gene and the rest for unknown reasons. Here the sample has around 61,000 clones; 86% occur a single time. The ten most abundant clones make up roughly 5% of the sample. Details on this clone: The antigen this receptor binds is unknown. No clone much larger than this one lies a single base away; base qualities are absent.

The sample comprised PBMCs. The sequence was obtained from a human donor in good health. Some clones in this sample may be carry-over from other donors' samples.

The sequenced DNA: TGTGCCAGCAGCGGCGGGGGGGCAGGGCAAGAGACCCAGTACTTC. This translates into CASSGGGAGQETQYF. The chain is assembled from TRBV9 and TRBJ2-5; 9 central bases correspond to TRBD2. CDR1 and CDR2, looked up from the germline V gene, are SGDLS and YYNGEE. From the cysteine up to the phenylalanine, the CDR3 has a length of 15 residues. Only CDR3 DNA remains: 45 bases, in frame from the first base. V is trimmed back by 3 bases and J by 2 bases, and the junction contains 5 bases that no gene match accounts for.